This T cell receptor (beta chain) is from a study of T-cell memory formation after mild COVID-19 (dated by TCRdb to about 2021). For the wider study: TCR sequence clusters from the two donors were largely donor specific. Two young, previously healthy adult volunteers, one female and one male, were included in the cohort. In two donors, T-cell clones that expanded and contracted after mild COVID-19 were followed by sequencing TCRalpha and TCRbeta repertoires longitudinally. On the study overall, not on this receptor specifically: Contracting CD4+ clones were found mainly in CM and EM memory subsets, while CD8+ clones were enriched in EMRA. The second-wave clones that peaked on day 37 were not confirmed to be SARS-CoV-2 specific. From day 15 to 85, contracting clones showed balanced CD4/CD8 phenotypes, whereas a second wave of clones that expanded from day 15 to 37 leaned towards CD4+. Only a couple of mild cases were covered by the study, and larger cohorts that include severe cases with pre-infection samples were considered necessary. Some responding clones were detected in pre-infection memory, suggesting pre-existing cross-reactive memory T cells joined the SARS-CoV-2 response.

A few counts support this clonotype. The target of this receptor is not known. No base qualities exist here, and no much larger clone lies one base off it. PBMCs were isolated by Ficoll-Paque density gradient centrifugation. The run used an Illumina NovaSeq 6000. cDNA libraries for TCRalpha and TCRbeta were prepared by 5'RACE using constant-segment primers, with sample barcodes and unique molecular identifiers added. Trizol reagent was used to extract RNA from every sample. Library amplification was performed in two PCR steps, and a second sample barcode and Illumina TruSeq adapters were introduced in the second step. Libraries were sequenced on an Illumina NovaSeq with 2 x 150 bp paired-end reads. The original pipeline was this. Demultiplexing of reads and collapsing into UMI-guided consensus sequences were performed with migec v1.2.7. With mixcr v2.1.11, UMI consensuses were aligned to TRA and TRB V and J templates and assembled into clonotypes. A clonotype was counted as expanded or contracted only if both edgeR and NoisET called the change significant, with noise models trained on biological replicates. For edgeR calls, a false discovery rate-adjusted p below 0.01 and a log2 fold-change threshold of 1 were applied. As an exploratory analysis of dynamics, PCA with hierarchical clustering was applied to max-normalized trajectories of the 1000 most abundant clonotypes. Separately sequenced CD4+ and CD8+ repertoires were used to assign a CD4 or CD8 phenotype to each responding clone. TCRdb ran its own pipeline on the public reads, namely fastp trimming at Q25 and MiXCR clone calling, and kept in-frame beta chains. Records with the same CDR3 protein are collapsed into one entry carrying the most frequent genes and DNA. The V and J calls were not made by the authors but by TCRdb's processing. In all, the sample holds roughly 610,000 distinct CDR3 sequences, and approximately 15% of those were seen once. The ten largest clones take up about 7.4% of the sample.

Taken from cysteine to phenylalanine, the CDR3 has 14 residues. Only the CDR3 region is kept as DNA, spanning 42 bases read in frame from base 1. CDR1 SQVTM and CDR2 ANQGSEA are derived from the germline V gene. The V end gives up 3 bases and the J end 5 bases, leaving 5 bases in the junction not matched to a gene. Input material: PBMCs or a T cell subset sorted from them (not recorded which). The rearrangement combines TRBV29-1 with TRBJ2-1, with TRBD2 identical over 9 junction bases. This sequence originates from an adult woman who had mild COVID-19 (a few samples of this study predate the infection). The sample titles of this study are shuffled in the database, so cell type and time point are left out; the donor was told from shared clones. CDR3 reads: CSVDPSGNNNEQFF. The nucleotide sequence is TGCAGCGTTGACCCTAGCGGGAACAACAATGAGCAGTTCTTC.